The 15 T cell receptor beta chains below come from one sample, sequenced in a study of shared clonotypes between healthy human individuals. Profiling relied on immunoSEQ multiplex PCR, and the TCRdb table lists in-frame clones only, not all of them. The sample holds over a million clones, under 80% seen once. The sequenced material came from memory CD4+ T cells sorted from blood. Subset: CD45RA-negative fraction. These receptors were collected from a man younger than 35 in good health.

This clone came up once. This chain connects TRBV5-5 to TRBJ1-1, with 9 bases aligning to TRBD1. This CDR3 has 15 residues. From germline, CDR1 is SGHKS and CDR2 YYEKEE (reference sequence). V was clipped by 4 bases and J by 7 bases; unmatched bases: 11. CDR3 DNA sequence: TGTGCCAGCAGCCCGGGACAGGGATCAGTAGGTGAAGCTTTCTTT. Its translation is CASSPGQGSVGEAFF.

A note on this clone: Other DNA sequences in the sample encode the same CDR3. V usage is TRBV5-1 and J usage is TRBJ2-2; tentatively, D is TRBD2 (6 bases). The CDR3 has 14 amino acids. Trimming pared 2 bases from V and 1 base from J, leaving 6 bases between. Germline lookup yields CDR1 SGHRS and CDR2 YFSETQ. DNA for the CDR3: TGCGCCAGCAGCTTAGCGGGGAACACCGGGGAGCTGTTTTTT. Protein sequence: CASSLAGNTGELFF. Using reference TRBV5-1 and TRBJ2-2 for the parts outside the CDR3, the full variable domain is KAGVTQTPRYLIKTRGQQVTLSCSPISGHRSVSWYQQTPGQGLQFLFEYFSETQRNKGNFPGRFSGRQFSNSRSEMNVSTLELGDSALYLCASSLAGNTGELFFGEGSRLTVL.

A few counts support this clone. The rearrangement links TRBV7-2 to TRBJ2-1; D not resolved. The CDR3 consists of 15 residues. Germline V gene lookup returns CDR1 SGHTA and CDR2 FQGNSA. V was cut by 1 base and J by 7 bases, with 14 bases left in between. Here the CDR3 reads CASSLGVSPGNEQFF. The DNA for the CDR3 is TGTGCCAGCAGCTTAGGGGTTTCCCCAGGTAATGAGCAGTTCTTC.

The chain has TRBV6-6 and TRBJ2-1; 14 positions agree with TRBD2. The V and J ends lost 6 bases and 8 bases, in that order; junction bases with no gene match: 6. The CDR3 sequence is 15 residues long. Germline V gene lookup returns CDR1 MNHNY and CDR2 SVGAGI (reference sequence). The CDR3 region is CASRGTSGSPDEQFF. The CDR3 nucleotides are TGTGCCAGCAGGGGGACTAGCGGGAGTCCAGATGAGCAGTTCTTC.

The V and J genes are TRBV19 and TRBJ2-6, with a tentative D call TRBD1 (5 bases). The CDR3 contains 15 residues. The germline V gene encodes CDR1 LNHDA and CDR2 SQIVND (reference sequence). V was trimmed by 6 bases and J by 0 bases, leaving 9 bases between them. The CDR3 region is CASSLGVSGANVLTF. DNA for the CDR3: TGTGCCAGTAGCCTAGGGGTCTCTGGGGCCAACGTCCTGACTTTC.

In its sample, this clone was seen a few times. The chain combines TRBV12-5 with TRBJ1-1, with a weak D call TRBD1 (5 bases). The CDR3 contains 14 residues. The germline gives CDR1 LGHNT, CDR2 FRNRAP. Trimming removed 2 bases from V and 4 bases from J, with 11 bases in between. The CDR3 is CASGLSGSITEAFF. The CDR3 DNA sequence: TGTGCTAGTGGTTTGTCAGGGAGCATCACTGAAGCTTTCTTT.

This chain connects TRBV25-1 to TRBJ2-7; 8 bases agree with TRBD1. Trimming at V came to 7 bases and at J to 6 bases, leaving 17 bases not matched to a gene. Per germline, CDR1 MGHDK and CDR2 SYGVNS. This CDR3 has 16 residues. Here the CDR3 reads CASTAFAATGVPEQYF. The CDR3 bases are TGTGCCAGCACCGCCTTTGCTGCGACAGGGGTCCCCGAGCAGTACTTC.

In its sample, this clone was seen a few times. The chain links TRBV4-1 to TRBJ2-2; unclear D gene. The CDR3 extends over 14 amino acids. Trimming pared 0 bases from V and 6 bases from J, leaving 8 bases between. Germline V gene data show CDR1 as MGHRA and CDR2 as YSYEKL. The CDR3 region is CASSQDLIAGELFF. Here the CDR3 DNA reads TGCGCCAGCAGCCAAGATTTGATTGCCGGGGAGCTGTTTTTT.

This chain joins TRBV2 and TRBJ1-3, with a tentative D call TRBD1 (6 bases). Per germline, CDR1 SNHLY and CDR2 FYNNEI. Trimming left V 6 bases short and J 7 bases short, with 13 bases between. The CDR3 runs 13 residues. CDR3 coding DNA: TGTGCCAGCAGAGGGGGTCCCCCGAACACCATATATTTT. The encoded protein is CASRGGPPNTIYF.

The chain employs TRBV7-3 and TRBJ2-2; 10 bases agree with TRBD2. The junction had 6 bases not matched to a gene; V was cut back by 5 bases and J by 6 bases. CDR1 SGHTA and CDR2 FQGTGA come from the germline V gene. The CDR3 loop spans 15 amino acids. Here the CDR3 reads CASSTAGGPPGELFF. CDR3 coding DNA: TGTGCCAGCAGCACAGCGGGGGGGCCACCCGGGGAGCTGTTTTTT.

Notes on this clone: Being one base from a much bigger clone, this may be a read error. V is TRBV7-8 and J is TRBJ2-1; D is unclear. Trimming shortened V by 0 bases and J by 4 bases, and 4 bases separated the two germline ends. CDR3 size: 13 residues. The germline CDR1 and CDR2 sequences are SGHVS and FQNEAQ. CDR3 coding DNA: TGTGCCAGCAGCTTAGCTGCTTACAATGAGCAGTTCTTC. The encoded protein is CASSLAAYNEQFF.

This clone was seen only a few times. This sequence joins TRBV10-3 and TRBJ1-4; D is possibly TRBD1 (5 bases). V lost 4 bases and J 7 bases, leaving 7 bases between the germline ends. CDR1 is ENHRY, CDR2 SYGVKD, per germline. The CDR3 is made up of 12 amino acids. This CDR3 reads CAISGDGEKLFF. The CDR3 DNA is TGTGCCATCAGTGGGGACGGTGAAAAACTGTTTTTT.

This rearrangement joins TRBV21-1 to TRBJ2-7. TRBV21-1 is a pseudogene. The CDR3 covers 11 residues. The CDR3 is CASSKPDEQYF. DNA for the CDR3: TGTGCCAGCAGCAAGCCCGACGAGCAGTACTTC.

A note on this clone: The same CDR3 also results from other DNA sequences found in this sample. The V call is TRBV7-2, the J call TRBJ2-7; TRBD2 is a possible D gene (6 bases). CDR1 SGHTA and CDR2 FQGNSA come from the germline V gene. The CDR3 is 12 amino acids. The germline V and J ends were trimmed by 5 bases and 4 bases, with 9 bases remaining between them. This CDR3 reads CASSVGGYEQYF. DNA for the CDR3: TGTGCCAGCAGCGTTGGGGGGTACGAGCAGTACTTC.

This chain connects TRBV6-6 to TRBJ2-3; the D gene is possibly TRBD1 (6 bases). Germline V gene sequence: CDR1 MNHNY, CDR2 SVGAGI (reference sequence). The V and J ends lost 8 bases and 4 bases respectively, with 16 bases between them. This CDR3 spans 14 amino acids. The CDR3 region is CASREGRGPDTQYF. For the CDR3, the DNA is TGTGCCAGCCGTGAGGGCAGGGGCCCAGATACGCAGTATTTT.